This T cell receptor beta chain was identified during a study of T cell repertoires in aging, cancer and after chemotherapy. In the study overall: Pre- and post-chemotherapy samples were paired from chronic lymphocytic leukemia patients treated with fludarabine- or bendamustine-based regimens. General study results and limits: Healthy donors lost TCR diversity with age mainly through richness, cancer patients through richness and evenness. Across the chemotherapy interval, each cancer cohort showed higher median generation probability, suggesting thymic rebound. Age-matched healthy donors had significantly more diverse, less clonal blood TCR repertoires than untreated cancer patients.

This clonotype has a single count. Its antigen remains unidentified. Trimming cost V 4 bases and J 4 bases; bases outside gene matches: 6. Germline CDR1 and CDR2: MNHEY and SMNVEV (reference sequence). This CDR3 comprises 15 residues. TRB rearrangements spanning V, D and J were amplified using mixed TRB-A/B primers. TCRdb re-called the multiplex PCR reads with MiXCR, one entry per CDR3 protein. Seen here are 2,500 to 3,000 distinct CDR3 sequences, 45% to 75% observed once, and the top ten hold roughly 73%. The template was genomic DNA from peripheral blood, not RNA. The chain is built from TRBV27 and TRBJ2-3; 9 bases are a match to TRBD2. The sequence derives from a human donor with a blood cancer. What was sequenced was blood. CDR3 loop: CASSYGLANADTQYF. The CDR3 nucleotides are TGTGCCAGCAGTTACGGACTAGCGAACGCAGATACGCAGTATTTT.